This entry concerns a single TCR beta chain. TCRdb's table, derived via immunoSEQ multiplex PCR, lists solely in-frame clones and lacks some. The sample contains hundreds of thousands of clones, about 87% of which appear only once. J lost 0 bases, V lost 7 bases, and 5 bases had no gene match. The germline V gene has CDR1 LNHDA and CDR2 SQIVND (reference sequence). CDR3 length: 16 residues. These data originate in a study of blood T cell repertoires in COVID-19. Study-wide context: Sources were T cells, B-cell-depleted T cells, or PBMCs; the material itself was cDNA or gDNA.

The clonotype was recovered from a woman under 30 with acute or convalescent COVID-19. The chain couples TRBV19 to TRBJ2-1, with 11 bases identical to TRBD2. The sequenced sample was peripheral blood. CDR3 in DNA: TGTGCCAGTACTAGACTAGCGGGAAGCTCCTACAATGAGCAGTTCTTC. It yields the protein CASTRLAGSSYNEQFF.